The 29 T cell receptor beta chains below come from one sample, sequenced in a study of control samples from healthy donors and cancer patients. Profiled with immunoSEQ multiplex PCR; TCRdb holds only in-frame clones, not every one. Among some 64,000 clones listed, roughly 86% were seen once. The sequencing input was PBMCs. The receptors stem from a woman aged 45-65 years with head and neck cancer.

V gene TRBV3-1 (or the pseudogene TRBV3-2) combines with J gene TRBJ2-1; the match to TRBD2 covers 7 bases. Germline lookup yields CDR1 LGHDT and CDR2 YNNKEL (reference sequence). The CDR3 length is 15 residues. V was clipped by 0 bases and J by 12 bases; unmatched bases: 11. The CDR3 coding sequence is TGTGCCAGCAGCCAAGAGGGACTACCCTCGGTACGGCAGTTCTTC. Translating gives CASSQEGLPSVRQFF.

The table lists this clone with a count of one. The chain carries TRBV19 and TRBJ1-6; 7 bases agree with TRBD1. V lost 3 bases and J lost 6; bases outside the gene matches: 11. Per the germline V gene, CDR1 is LNHDA and CDR2 is SQIVND (reference sequence). The CDR3 totals 17 residues. DNA of the CDR3: TGTGCCAGTAGTATGCCCAGACAGGGAGCCGGTAATTCACCCCTCCACTTT. This sequence encodes CASSMPRQGAGNSPLHF.

The rearrangement joins TRBV27 to TRBJ2-1; no clear D. Germline CDR1 and CDR2: MNHEY and SMNVEV (reference sequence). V was trimmed by 4 bases and J by 2 bases, leaving 9 bases between them. The CDR3 loop spans 14 amino acids. This CDR3 reads CASSSRATYNEQFF. The CDR3 DNA is TGTGCCAGCAGTTCCCGGGCGACCTACAATGAGCAGTTCTTC.

The V call is TRBV7-2, the J call TRBJ1-1; maybe TRBD1 (5 bases). V was clipped by 0 bases and J by 0 bases, with 8 bases between them. Germline V gives CDR1 SGHTA, CDR2 FQGNSA. The CDR3 sequence is 15 residues long. The CDR3 here is CASSLAGDMNTEAFF. CDR3 DNA sequence: TGTGCCAGCAGCTTAGCGGGGGATATGAACACTGAAGCTTTCTTT.

V gene TRBV2 combines with J gene TRBJ2-2, with TRBD1 matching over 7 bases. With V trimmed by 4 bases and J by 3 bases, 5 bases remained unmatched. This CDR3 contains 15 residues. Germline CDR1 and CDR2: SNHLY and FYNNEI. The DNA of the CDR3 is TGTGCCAGCAGTGCCTTAGGACAGGACACCGGGGAGCTGTTTTTT. Protein sequence: CASSALGQDTGELFF.

This rearrangement joins TRBV5-1 to TRBJ2-2, with TRBD2 matching 9 bases. The V gene's germline CDR1 is SGHRS and CDR2 YFSETQ. Germline trimming cut 4 bases from V and 6 bases from J; bases unmatched to any gene: 4. This CDR3 is 14 amino acids long. CDR3 residues: CASSPGLAPGELFF. CDR3 DNA: TGCGCCAGCAGCCCGGGACTAGCACCCGGGGAGCTGTTTTTT.

The genes are TRBV7-7 and TRBJ2-5; 9 bases are shared with TRBD2. CDR3 length: 13 residues. Germline V gene sequence: CDR1 SSHAT, CDR2 FNYEAQ (reference sequence). V lost 4 bases to trimming and J lost 5 bases; unmatched junction nucleotides: 2. The CDR3 loop is CASSYGLAETQYF. The DNA for the CDR3 is TGTGCCAGCAGCTACGGACTAGCGGAGACCCAGTACTTC. Full variable domain (remainder filled in from reference TRBV7-7 and TRBJ2-5): GAGVSQSPRYKVTKRGQDVTLRCDPISSHATLYWYQQALGQGPEFLTYFNYEAQPDKSGLPSDRFSAERPEGSISTLTIQRTEQRDSAMYRCASSYGLAETQYFGPGTRLLVL.

The chain links TRBV27 to TRBJ2-7, with 10 positions matching TRBD1. This CDR3 is built from 15 residues. V was pared by 5 bases and J by 6 bases, with 10 bases of the junction left unmatched. The germline gives CDR1 MNHEY, CDR2 SMNVEV (reference sequence). CDR3 in amino acids: CASSPLTGGFSEQYF. The CDR3 DNA sequence: TGTGCCAGCAGTCCCTTGACAGGGGGCTTTAGCGAGCAGTACTTC.

J is TRBJ2-3 and V is TRBV19; TRBD2 agrees at 8 bases. Germline V CDR1 and CDR2: LNHDA, SQIVND (reference sequence). J was trimmed by 3 bases and V by 3 bases; bases with no gene match: 2. The CDR3 has 14 residues. The CDR3: CASSIGGATDTQYF. CDR3 DNA: TGTGCCAGTAGTATCGGGGGGGCAACAGATACGCAGTATTTT.

The chain employs TRBV3-1 (or the pseudogene TRBV3-2) and TRBJ2-2; the D is unclear. Germline V gene sequence: CDR1 LGHDT, CDR2 YNNKEL (reference sequence). The CDR3 is 13 residues long. V lost 2 bases and J 1 base, leaving 2 bases between the germline ends. The CDR3 DNA is TGTGCCAGCAGCCAAATGAACACCGGGGAGCTGTTTTTT. This codes for CASSQMNTGELFF.

The table lists this clone with a few counts. V gene TRBV7-8 combines with J gene TRBJ1-5, with 12 nucleotides matching TRBD1. Trimming cost V 5 bases and J 4 bases; bases outside gene matches: 12. The germline CDR1 and CDR2 sequences are SGHVS and FQNEAQ. There are 18 residues in the CDR3. The CDR3 loop is CASSLIRGGQGANQPQHF. CDR3 bases: TGTGCCAGCAGCCTAATAAGGGGGGGACAGGGGGCAAATCAGCCCCAGCATTTT.

This clone has only one observation. The chain carries TRBV7-9 and TRBJ2-5, with D possibly being TRBD1 (5 bases). The CDR3 has 14 amino acids. Trimming pared 5 bases from V and 5 bases from J, leaving 15 bases between. Germline V gives CDR1 SEHNR, CDR2 FQNEAQ (reference sequence). As DNA, the CDR3 is TGTGCCAGCAGCCCGGACACCCTCTGGGAGACCCAGTACTTC. It codes for CASSPDTLWETQYF. The whole variable domain, filled in from reference TRBV7-9 and TRBJ2-5, reads DTGVSQNPRHKITKRGQNVTFRCDPISEHNRLYWYRQTLGQGPEFLTYFQNEAQLEKSRLLSDRFSAERPKGSFSTLEIQRTEQGDSAMYLCASSPDTLWETQYFGPGTRLLVL.

V is TRBV5-1 and J is TRBJ2-5, with D maybe TRBD1 (5 bases). V was pared by 0 bases and J by 1 base, with 7 bases between. This CDR3 is built from 14 residues. CDR1 and CDR2 (germline): SGHRS, YFSETQ. The DNA for the CDR3 is TGCGCCAGCAGCTTGGCAGGGATCCAAGAGACCCAGTACTTC. Protein sequence: CASSLAGIQETQYF.

This clone was seen only once. The chain joins TRBV5-1 to TRBJ2-7; D may be TRBD2 (6 bases). Germline V gene data show CDR1 as SGHRS and CDR2 as YFSETQ. The CDR3 length is 14 residues. V shed 3 bases and J shed 7 bases, with 17 bases lying between them. CDR3 sequence: CASSWGSPGVEQYF. CDR3 coding DNA: TGCGCCAGCAGCTGGGGTTCTCCGGGGGTTGAGCAGTACTTC.

The chain carries TRBV6-5 and TRBJ1-3; 8 bases align to TRBD1. The CDR3 totals 15 residues. Per the germline V gene, CDR1 is MNHEY and CDR2 is SVGAGI. Losses at the gene ends were 6 bases for V and 4 bases for J; bases not matched to a gene: 8. As DNA, the CDR3 is TGTGCCAGCAGGCAAGACAGGGGTTCCGGAAACACCATATATTTT. Translation: CASRQDRGSGNTIYF.

CDR3 residues: CATSRPGPNQPQHF. In nucleotides, the CDR3 is TGTGCCACCTCTAGGCCAGGGCCCAATCAGCCCCAGCATTTT. The rearrangement joins TRBV24-1 to TRBJ1-5; D perhaps matches TRBD1 (5 bases). Trimming took off 9 bases at V and 3 bases at J, with 14 bases between the two ends. The CDR3 runs 14 residues. Per the germline V gene, CDR1 is KGHDR and CDR2 is SFDVKD.

The J gene is TRBJ2-1, the V gene TRBV6-5; D is uncertain. The CDR3 is 16 amino acids. V dropped 0 bases and J dropped 8 bases, with 17 bases sitting between them. Per the germline V gene, CDR1 is MNHEY and CDR2 is SVGAGI. The DNA of the CDR3 is TGTGCCAGCAGTTACTCGAGTAGATCAGGAACGGATGAGCAGTTCTTC. Protein sequence: CASSYSSRSGTDEQFF.

The J gene is TRBJ1-5, the V gene TRBV18; 10 nucleotides agree with TRBD1. This CDR3 is 15 amino acids long. Per the germline V gene, CDR1 is KGHSH and CDR2 is LQKENI. With V trimmed by 4 bases and J by 4 bases, 4 bases remained unmatched. CDR3 sequence: CASSLTGQGNQPQHF. The CDR3 DNA follows: TGTGCCAGCTCACTAACGGGACAGGGGAATCAGCCCCAGCATTTT.

The J gene is TRBJ1-2, the V gene TRBV19, with 9 bases aligning to TRBD1. Germline trimming cut 4 bases from V and 7 bases from J; bases unmatched to any gene: 4. The germline CDR1 and CDR2 sequences are LNHDA and SQIVND (reference sequence). The CDR3 consists of 13 residues. CDR3 DNA: TGTGCCAGTAGTACGACAGGGGGAGGTGGCTACACCTTC. This translates into CASSTTGGGGYTF.

The V gene is TRBV7-9, the J gene TRBJ2-3; 7 nucleotides align to TRBD1. The CDR3 length is 12 residues. V lost 11 bases and J lost 2; bases outside the gene matches: 4. The germline V gene has CDR1 SEHNR and CDR2 FQNEAQ (reference sequence). In DNA form, the CDR3 reads TGTGCCGGGACAGCCTACACAGATACGCAGTATTTT. Its translation: CAGTAYTDTQYF.

The chain links TRBV6-5 to TRBJ2-5; unclear D gene. V was trimmed by 0 bases and J by 5 bases, leaving 7 bases between them. CDR3 size: 13 residues. CDR1 and CDR2 from the germline V gene are MNHEY and SVGAGI. CDR3 residues: CASSYSSLETQYF. DNA of the CDR3: TGTGCCAGCAGTTACTCCTCTTTGGAGACCCAGTACTTC.

The CDR3 bases are TGCGCCAGCAGGGGAGACGCCCACTCCGGGGAGCTGTTTTTT. Its protein is CASRGDAHSGELFF. The chain is built from TRBV5-1 and TRBJ2-2; possible D gene TRBD2, 5 bases. V was cut by 5 bases and J by 6 bases, with 14 bases left in between. This CDR3 has 14 amino acids. The germline V gene encodes CDR1 SGHRS and CDR2 YFSETQ.

The chain combines TRBV18 with TRBJ2-3, with D uncertain. The CDR3 is made up of 14 amino acids. The V gene lost 5 bases and the J gene lost 0 bases, with 9 bases spanning the gap. Germline V gene sequence: CDR1 KGHSH, CDR2 LQKENI. The CDR3 loop is CASSVVNSTDTQYF. CDR3 DNA: TGTGCCAGCTCAGTTGTAAACAGCACAGATACGCAGTATTTT.

The rearrangement uses TRBV27 and TRBJ1-2, with D unresolved. This CDR3 has 17 residues. Trimming shortened V by 0 bases and J by 5 bases, and 19 bases separated the two germline ends. The germline V gene encodes CDR1 MNHEY and CDR2 SMNVEV (reference sequence). The CDR3 loop reads CASSLSSGSGPRYGYTF. DNA of the CDR3: TGTGCCAGCAGTTTATCTTCTGGTAGTGGCCCTCGTTATGGCTACACCTTC.

The chain employs TRBV6-5 and TRBJ1-2; 7 nucleotides line up with TRBD1. The CDR3 sequence is 14 residues long. Per germline, CDR1 MNHEY and CDR2 SVGAGI. The J segment lost 4 bases and the V segment lost 10 bases, leaving 12 bases of the junction unmatched. As DNA, the CDR3 is TGTGCCACCTCCCCCGACAGGGCCTCCTATGGCTACACCTTC. This gives the protein CATSPDRASYGYTF.

This clone was counted a few times. The chain joins TRBV4-3 to TRBJ2-4, with D perhaps TRBD1 (5 bases). The CDR3 spans 16 residues. Between the trimmed V and J ends, which lost 0 bases and 8 bases, there was a span of 17 bases. Germline CDR1 LGHNA, CDR2 YSLEER. The chain's CDR3 is CASSQEWGSSADIQYF. The CDR3 nucleotides are TGCGCCAGCAGCCAAGAGTGGGGCTCCTCGGCGGACATTCAGTACTTC.

In regard to this clone: The sample contains more than one DNA sequence encoding this CDR3. The V call is TRBV5-1, the J call TRBJ2-7; perhaps TRBD1 as D (6 bases). This CDR3 region has 14 residues. From germline, CDR1 is SGHRS and CDR2 YFSETQ. V dropped 0 bases and J dropped 5 bases, with 12 bases sitting between them. The CDR3 nucleotides are TGCGCCAGCAGCTTGGATGGCAGGGGCGACGAGCAGTACTTC. Translation gives CASSLDGRGDEQYF.

V and J are TRBV28 and TRBJ2-5; 7 bases fit TRBD2. The germline gives CDR1 MDHEN, CDR2 SYDVKM. This CDR3 is 15 amino acids long. J gave up 5 bases and V 2 bases, and 8 bases lay outside the gene matches. The CDR3 sequence is CASSLPGGGGETQYF. The CDR3 DNA follows: TGTGCCAGCAGTTTACCGGGGGGAGGCGGGGAGACCCAGTACTTC. The full variable domain, completed using reference TRBV28 and TRBJ2-5, is DVKVTQSSRYLVKRTGEKVFLECVQDMDHENMFWYRQDPGLGLRLIYFSYDVKMKEKGDIPEGYSVSREKKERFSLILESASTNQTSMYLCASSLPGGGGETQYFGPGTRLLVL.

The gene calls are TRBV6-5 and TRBJ2-5; TRBD1 agrees at 8 bases. Trimming at V came to 5 bases and at J to 1 base, leaving 3 bases not matched to a gene. The CDR3 has 14 amino acids. Germline V gene data show CDR1 as MNHEY and CDR2 as SVGAGI. The CDR3 reads CASSRGTGQETQYF. As DNA, the CDR3 is TGTGCCAGCAGTCGGGGGACAGGCCAAGAGACCCAGTACTTC.